This T cell receptor beta chain was obtained from a study of OX40 agonist ivuxolimab in advanced cancers. On the study more broadly: At doses from 0.01 to 10 mg/kg, patients were given intravenous ivuxolimab every 2 weeks.

Here immunoSEQ multiplex PCR was the method, and the copy in TCRdb shows in-frame clones only, minus some. This table holds roughly 93,000 clones, 84% found once. Study results and caveats: Normalized expansion of T-cell clones was also low for some nonresponders. Expanded clones were, on average, more numerous among CD8+ T cells than CD4+. At doses 0.1 to 3.0 mg/kg, CD4+ and CD8+ clones expanded.

For this clone: Its antigen is not identified.

There are 15 residues in the CDR3. CDR1 SGHTA and CDR2 FQGNSA come from the germline V gene. Between the trimmed V and J ends, which lost 0 bases and 1 base, there was a span of 8 bases. V usage is TRBV7-2 and J usage is TRBJ2-3; D may be TRBD2 (5 bases). The sample here was CD4+ or CD8+ T cells sorted from blood, taken in a trial of the OX40 agonist ivuxolimab. The sequence was collected from an adult with an advanced solid tumor such as melanoma, head and neck, liver or kidney cancer. The DNA of the CDR3 is TGTGCCAGCAGCTTAGCCCTAGCCCGCACAGATACGCAGTATTTT. Encoded protein: CASSLALARTDTQYF.